This TCR beta chain stems from a study of T cells expressing NK-cell markers. TCRdb reanalyzed the 5' RACE reads, giving one entry per CDR3 protein sequence and no DNA. This sample's table has 550,000 to 600,000 distinct CDR3 sequences. Per germline, CDR1 SQVTM and CDR2 ANQGSEA. The CDR3 has 15 amino acids. What was sequenced was blood T cells: a sorted CD56 or NKG2C T cell subset, CD4+ or CD8+ T cells, or bulk PBMC T cells (not recorded which). The chain is built from TRBV29-1 and TRBJ2-5; TCRdb's D call, TRBD2, is unchecked because there is no DNA. This TCR came from a man aged 18 to 29 in good health. CDR3 sequence: CSVQGQMGTRETQYF.